This T cell receptor beta chain was identified during a study of blood T cells in healthy people across ages. The CDR3 has 14 amino acids. The V and J ends lost 6 bases and 0 bases respectively, with 12 bases between them. CDR1 is SNHLY and CDR2 is FYNNEI in the germline V gene. Alongside a J-beta primer mix, a sample-barcoded 5' primer served in a second PCR lasting 7 to 11 cycles. TCRdb analysed the 5' RACE reads with MiXCR anew, one entry per CDR3 protein. Of 1.5 million to 2 million distinct CDR3 sequences listed, approximately 50% were seen once; the top ten hold approximately 2.1%. This clonotype was seen more than once but under ten times.

The sequencing input was blood. This chain uses TRBV2 with TRBJ2-7; maybe TRBD1 (5 bases). The sequence was obtained from a woman between 40 and 55 years old in good health. CDR3 coding DNA: TGTGCCAGCAGAGTACAGGCCCTCTCCTACGAGCAGTACTTC. This gives the protein CASRVQALSYEQYF. Variable domain in full (rest from reference TRBV2 and TRBJ2-7): EPEVTQTPSHQVTQMGQEVILRCVPISNHLYFYWYRQILGQKVEFLVSFYNNEISEKSEIFDDQFSVERPDGSNFTLKIRSTKLEDSAMYFCASRVQALSYEQYFGPGTRLTVT.